This T cell receptor (beta chain) was identified during a study of Ad26.COV2.S vaccination and SARS-CoV-2 variants. General observations from the study: Placebo and vaccine recipients had non-spike TCR breadth that was similar. The analyses of TCR breadth and depth may have understated the size of total T cell responses. Reports say spike-specific CD8+ and CD4+ T cell responses covered substantial breadth after vaccination.

Note on this clone: Its matching antigen is unknown.

V was trimmed by 7 bases and J by 6 bases, leaving 18 bases between them. From germline, CDR1 is SGHTA and CDR2 FQGNSA. The CDR3 runs to 15 residues. TCRdb keeps only in-frame clones here, not all; method: immunoSEQ multiplex PCR. The table has roughly 100,000 clones, 60% to 85% seen once. This TCR was recovered from a human donor who had recovered from COVID-19. This chain links TRBV7-2 with TRBJ2-2, with a tentative D call TRBD2 (6 bases). Specimen: peripheral blood, collected after recovery from COVID-19. The CDR3 spells CASTLGTGEAGELFF. CDR3 nucleotide sequence: TGTGCCAGCACCTTGGGAACGGGGGAGGCCGGGGAGCTGTTTTTT.